These 3 T cell receptor beta chains were all obtained from the same sample, sequenced in a study of cytomegalovirus exposure and HLA in healthy donors. Researchers ran the PCR with 60 Vbeta and 13 Jbeta primers. Profiling relied on immunoSEQ multiplex PCR, and the TCRdb table lists in-frame clones only, not all of them. The sample has about 190,000 clones, roughly 83% seen once. Source material: PBMCs. Every receptor here comes from a boy between 5 and 17 years old in good health and CMV-seronegative.

The CDR3 reads CASSVDRNGAQYF. CDR3 nucleotide sequence: TGTGCCAGCAGTGTTGACAGGAATGGGGCCCAGTACTTC. V gene TRBV6-4 combines with J gene TRBJ2-5; D perhaps matches TRBD1 (6 bases). Germline loops: CDR1 MRHNA, CDR2 SNTAGT. The CDR3 loop spans 13 amino acids. Trimming shortened V by 4 bases and J by 9 bases, and 15 bases separated the two germline ends.

The gene calls are TRBV19 and TRBJ2-1, with 7 bases aligning to TRBD2. The ends lost 2 bases at V and 7 bases at J; junction bases unmatched: 8. Germline CDR1 and CDR2: LNHDA and SQIVND (reference sequence). The CDR3 has 15 amino acids. CDR3 region: CASSIFPSGANEQFF. CDR3 sequence (DNA): TGTGCCAGTAGTATATTTCCCAGCGGGGCGAATGAGCAGTTCTTC. Looking up the rest from reference TRBV19 and TRBJ2-1 gives the full variable domain: DGGITQSPKYLFRKEGQNVTLSCEQNLNHDAMYWYRQDPGQGLRLIYYSQIVNDFQKGDIAEGYSVSREKKESFPLTVTSAQKNPTAFYLCASSIFPSGANEQFFGPGTRLTVL.

CDR3 sequence (DNA): TGTGCCAGCAGCTTACGAGGGACTAGCGGGACACTCTACAATGAGCAGTTCTTC. Translation: CASSLRGTSGTLYNEQFF. The chain has TRBV7-3 and TRBJ2-1, with 13 bases aligning to TRBD2. The length of the CDR3 is 18 residues. Germline lookup yields CDR1 SGHTA and CDR2 FQGTGA. J was trimmed by 3 bases and V by 2 bases; bases with no gene match: 7.